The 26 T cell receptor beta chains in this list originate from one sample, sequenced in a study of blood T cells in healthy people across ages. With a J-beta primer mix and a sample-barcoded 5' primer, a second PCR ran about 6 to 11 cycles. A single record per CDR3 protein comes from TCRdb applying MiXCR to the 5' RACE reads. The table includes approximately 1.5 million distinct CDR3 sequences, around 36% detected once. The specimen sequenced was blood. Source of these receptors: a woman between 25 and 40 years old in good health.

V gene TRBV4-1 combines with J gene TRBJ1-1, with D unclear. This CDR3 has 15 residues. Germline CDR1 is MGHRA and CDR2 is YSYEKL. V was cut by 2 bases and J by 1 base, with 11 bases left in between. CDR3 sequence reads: CASSQPRRGNTEAFF. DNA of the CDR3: TGCGCCAGCAGCCAACCTAGACGGGGGAACACTGAAGCTTTCTTT.

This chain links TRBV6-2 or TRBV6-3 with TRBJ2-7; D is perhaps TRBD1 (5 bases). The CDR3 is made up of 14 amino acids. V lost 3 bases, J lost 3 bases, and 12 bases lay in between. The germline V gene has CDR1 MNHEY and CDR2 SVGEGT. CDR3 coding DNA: TGTGCCAGCAGTTATAGGGGTAGGGACTACGAGCAGTACTTC. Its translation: CASSYRGRDYEQYF.

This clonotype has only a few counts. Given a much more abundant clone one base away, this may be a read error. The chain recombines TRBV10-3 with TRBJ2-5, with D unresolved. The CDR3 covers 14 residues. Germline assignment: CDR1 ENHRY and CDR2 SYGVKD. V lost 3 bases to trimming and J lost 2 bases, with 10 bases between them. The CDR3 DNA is TGTGCCATCAGTGAACCCTGCCCTCAAGAGACCCAGTACTTC. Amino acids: CAISEPCPQETQYF.

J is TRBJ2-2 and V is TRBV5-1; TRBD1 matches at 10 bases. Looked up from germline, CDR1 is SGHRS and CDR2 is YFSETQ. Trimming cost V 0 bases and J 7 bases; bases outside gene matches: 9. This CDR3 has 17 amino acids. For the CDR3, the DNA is TGCGCCAGCAGCTTGGAAACCGGGACAGGGGTCGGCGGGGAGCTGTTTTTT. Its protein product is CASSLETGTGVGGELFF.

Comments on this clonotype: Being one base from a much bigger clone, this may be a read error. The CDR3 region is CNARDLLRDQETQYF. The CDR3 nucleotides are TGCAATGCTAGAGATCTTCTCAGGGACCAAGAGACCCAGTACTTC. This rearrangement joins TRBV20-1 to TRBJ2-5; a possible D gene is TRBD1 (5 bases). Germline CDR1 reads DFQATT; CDR2 reads SNEGSKA (reference sequence). This CDR3 has 15 amino acids.

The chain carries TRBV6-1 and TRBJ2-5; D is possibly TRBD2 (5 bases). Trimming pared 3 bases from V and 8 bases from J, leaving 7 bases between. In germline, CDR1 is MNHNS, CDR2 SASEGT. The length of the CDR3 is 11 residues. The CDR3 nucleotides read TGTGCCAGCAGTGAGACGGGAACCCAGTACTTC. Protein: CASSETGTQYF.

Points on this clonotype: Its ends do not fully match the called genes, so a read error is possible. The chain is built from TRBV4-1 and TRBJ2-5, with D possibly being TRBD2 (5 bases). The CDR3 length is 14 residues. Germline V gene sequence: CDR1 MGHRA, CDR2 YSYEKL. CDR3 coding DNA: TGCGCCTGCAGCCAACTAGTTGGAATAGAGACCCAGTACTTC. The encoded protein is CACSQLVGIETQYF.

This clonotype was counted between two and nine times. Written as DNA, the CDR3 is TGCGCCAGCAGCTTGTTTCTGGGGGACTACACAGATACGCAGTATTTT. Translating it yields CASSLFLGDYTDTQYF. The rearrangement joins TRBV5-1 to TRBJ2-3; 7 bases line up with TRBD2. J gave up 2 bases and V 1 base, and 7 bases lay outside the gene matches. Per germline, CDR1 SGHRS and CDR2 YFSETQ. CDR3 size: 16 residues.

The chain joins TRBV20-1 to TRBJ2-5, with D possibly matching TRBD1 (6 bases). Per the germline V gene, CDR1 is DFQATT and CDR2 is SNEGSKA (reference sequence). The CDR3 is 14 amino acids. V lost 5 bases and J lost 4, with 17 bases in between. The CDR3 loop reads CSALHHQGRETQYF. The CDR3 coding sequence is TGCAGTGCTCTCCATCACCAGGGGAGAGAGACCCAGTACTTC.

This CDR3 reads CASSLGGATGTQYF. CDR3 nucleotides: TGTGCCAGCAGCTTAGGCGGGGCGACCGGTACGCAGTATTTT. The V gene is TRBV7-8, the J gene TRBJ2-3; D is perhaps TRBD2 (6 bases). CDR1 and CDR2 (germline): SGHVS, FQNEAQ. This CDR3 is 14 amino acids long. The V end lost 1 base, the J end lost 8 bases, and 13 bases lay between the germline ends.

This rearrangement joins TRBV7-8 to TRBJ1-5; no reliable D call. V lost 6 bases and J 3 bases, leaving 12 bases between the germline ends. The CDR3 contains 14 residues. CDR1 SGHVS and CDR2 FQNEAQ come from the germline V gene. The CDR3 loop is CASRIDKINQPQHF. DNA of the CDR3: TGTGCCAGCAGGATCGACAAGATCAATCAGCCCCAGCATTTT.

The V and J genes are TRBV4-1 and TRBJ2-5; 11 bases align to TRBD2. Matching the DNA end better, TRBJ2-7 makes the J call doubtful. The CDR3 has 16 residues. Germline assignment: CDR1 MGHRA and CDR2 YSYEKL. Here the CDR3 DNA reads TGCGCCAGCAGCCAAGATCGGCTAGCGGGGGGCGACGAGCAGTACTTC. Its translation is CASSQDRLAGGDEQYF.

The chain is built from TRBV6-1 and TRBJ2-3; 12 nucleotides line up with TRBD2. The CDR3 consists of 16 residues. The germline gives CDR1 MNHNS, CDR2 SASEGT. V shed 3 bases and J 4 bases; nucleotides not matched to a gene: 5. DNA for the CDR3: TGTGCCAGCAGTGAGTCGGGACTAGCGGGCCCAGATACGCAGTATTTT. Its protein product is CASSESGLAGPDTQYF.

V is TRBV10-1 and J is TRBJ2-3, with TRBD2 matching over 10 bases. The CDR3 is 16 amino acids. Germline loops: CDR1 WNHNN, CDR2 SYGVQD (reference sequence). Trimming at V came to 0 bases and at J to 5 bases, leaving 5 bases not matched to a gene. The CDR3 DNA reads TGCGCCAGCAGTGAGTCGTTAGCGGGAGGTATAGATACGCAGTATTTT. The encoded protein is CASSESLAGGIDTQYF.

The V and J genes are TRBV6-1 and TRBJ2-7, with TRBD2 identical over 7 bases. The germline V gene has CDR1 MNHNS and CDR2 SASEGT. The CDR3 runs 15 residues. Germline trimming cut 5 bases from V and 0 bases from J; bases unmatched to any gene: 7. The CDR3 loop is CASSSYGGSSYEQYF. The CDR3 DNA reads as TGTGCCAGCAGTAGCTACGGGGGGAGCTCCTACGAGCAGTACTTC.

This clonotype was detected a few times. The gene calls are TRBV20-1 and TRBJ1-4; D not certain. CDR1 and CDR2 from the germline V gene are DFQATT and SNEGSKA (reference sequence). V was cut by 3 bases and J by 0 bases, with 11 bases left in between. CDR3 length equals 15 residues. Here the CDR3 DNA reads TGCAGTGCTAGTACCAGTGGGTCAACTAATGAAAAACTGTTTTTT. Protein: CSASTSGSTNEKLFF.

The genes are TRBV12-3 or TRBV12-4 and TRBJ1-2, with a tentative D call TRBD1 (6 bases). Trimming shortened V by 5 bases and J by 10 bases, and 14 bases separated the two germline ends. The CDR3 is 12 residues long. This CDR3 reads CASSTYRVDYTF. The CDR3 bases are TGTGCCAGCAGTACCTACAGGGTTGACTACACCTTC.

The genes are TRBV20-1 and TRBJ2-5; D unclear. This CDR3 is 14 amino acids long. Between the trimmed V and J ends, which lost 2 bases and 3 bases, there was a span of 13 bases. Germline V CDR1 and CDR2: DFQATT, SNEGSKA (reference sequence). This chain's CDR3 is CSARPRSREETQYF. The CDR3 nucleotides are TGCAGTGCTAGACCACGTAGCAGAGAAGAGACCCAGTACTTC.

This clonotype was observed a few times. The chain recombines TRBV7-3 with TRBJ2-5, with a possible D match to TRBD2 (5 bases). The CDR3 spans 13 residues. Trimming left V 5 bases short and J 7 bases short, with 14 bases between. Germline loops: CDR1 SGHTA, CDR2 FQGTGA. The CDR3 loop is CASSTHPRGTQYF. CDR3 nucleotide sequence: TGTGCCAGCAGCACCCACCCCCGGGGGACCCAGTACTTC.

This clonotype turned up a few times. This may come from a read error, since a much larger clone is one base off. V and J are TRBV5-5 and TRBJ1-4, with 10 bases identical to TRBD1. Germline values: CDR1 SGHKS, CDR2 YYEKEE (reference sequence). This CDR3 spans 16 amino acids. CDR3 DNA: TGTGCCAGCAGCTTGGGGGACAGGGGATCAAATGAAAAACGGTTTTTT. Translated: CASSLGDRGSNEKRFF.

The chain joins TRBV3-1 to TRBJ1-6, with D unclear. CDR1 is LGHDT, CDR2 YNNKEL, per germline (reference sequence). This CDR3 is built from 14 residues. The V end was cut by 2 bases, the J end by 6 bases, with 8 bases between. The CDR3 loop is CASSQQLTNSPLHF. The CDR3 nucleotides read TGTGCCAGCAGCCAACAATTGACTAATTCACCCCTCCACTTT.

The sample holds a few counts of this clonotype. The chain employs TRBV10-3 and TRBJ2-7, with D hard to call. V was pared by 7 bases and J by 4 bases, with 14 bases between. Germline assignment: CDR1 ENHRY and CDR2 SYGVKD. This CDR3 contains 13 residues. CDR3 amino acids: CAIKGDITYEQYF. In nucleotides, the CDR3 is TGTGCCATCAAGGGTGACATAACGTACGAGCAGTACTTC.

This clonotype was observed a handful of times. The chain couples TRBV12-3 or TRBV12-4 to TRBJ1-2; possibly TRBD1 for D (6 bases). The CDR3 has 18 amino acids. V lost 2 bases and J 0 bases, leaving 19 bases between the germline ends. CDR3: CASSLTGTVPNTNYGYTF. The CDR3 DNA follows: TGTGCCAGCAGTTTAACAGGGACGGTTCCCAATACTAACTATGGCTACACCTTC.

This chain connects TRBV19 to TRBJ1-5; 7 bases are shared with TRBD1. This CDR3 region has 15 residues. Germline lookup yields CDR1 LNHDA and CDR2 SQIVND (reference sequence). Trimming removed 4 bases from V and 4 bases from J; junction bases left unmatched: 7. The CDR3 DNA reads TGTGCCAGTAGTAGGAGGACAGGAGGGAATCAGCCCCAGCATTTT. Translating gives CASSRRTGGNQPQHF.

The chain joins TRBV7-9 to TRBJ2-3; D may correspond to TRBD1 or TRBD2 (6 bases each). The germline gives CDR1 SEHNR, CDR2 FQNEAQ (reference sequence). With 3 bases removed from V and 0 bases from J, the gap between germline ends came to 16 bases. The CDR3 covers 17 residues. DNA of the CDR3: TGTGCCAGCAGCTTCCTATGGGGGGCCCTTAGCACAGATACGCAGTATTTT. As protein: CASSFLWGALSTDTQYF.

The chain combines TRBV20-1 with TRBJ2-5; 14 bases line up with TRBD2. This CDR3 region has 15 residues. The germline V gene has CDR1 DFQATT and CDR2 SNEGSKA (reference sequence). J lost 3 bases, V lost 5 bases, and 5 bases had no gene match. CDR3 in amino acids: CSAAGTSGREETQYF. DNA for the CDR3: TGCAGTGCTGCCGGGACTAGCGGGAGAGAAGAGACCCAGTACTTC.